Listed below are T cell receptor beta chains from one sample, sequenced in a study of T cells in Graves' hyperthyroidism and ophthalmopathy. TCRdb reanalysed the multiplex PCR reads using MiXCR and keeps one entry per CDR3 protein. The table has about 180,000 distinct CDR3 sequences, about 9.4% seen once. The sample consisted of blood. The receptors come from a woman aged 18-29 years with Graves' hyperthyroidism that later progressed to Graves' ophthalmopathy. Both conserved end residues are part of each CDR3. Each record gives: D gene, J gene, CDR3 length, clone size, V gene, CDR3 DNA, CDR3 protein. A D gene is named only where the DNA matches it firmly. Clone size is stated in some rows and not others, as once, few, many or a class when expanded.

>TRBD2|TRBJ2-3|17|many|TRBV7-6
TGTGCCAGCAGCGATGGGAGACTAGCGGGGAGGTCTGATACGCAGTATTTT
CASSDGRLAGRSDTQYF
>-|TRBJ2-5|9|many|TRBV20-1
TGCAGTGTTGGGCAGACCCAGTACTTC
CSVGQTQYF
>-|TRBJ2-1|14|many|TRBV15
TGTGCCACCAGCAGGGGGGAAGGGGGCAATGAGCAGTTCTTC
CATSRGEGGNEQFF
>TRBD2|TRBJ2-2|19|-|TRBV27
TGTGCCAGCAGTGCCAGGACTAGCGGGGGGGCAGCGTACACCGGGGAGCTGTTTTTT
CASSARTSGGAAYTGELFF
>-|TRBJ2-1|11|-|TRBV20-1
TGCGGCGGGGAAAAGAACAATGAGCAGTTCTTC
CGGEKNNEQFF
>-|TRBJ1-1|17|few|TRBV7-6
TGTGCCAGCAGCTTAGCGATTGATAGGGGTCGGAGCACTGAAGCTTTCTTT
CASSLAIDRGRSTEAFF
>TRBD1|TRBJ1-5|15|many|TRBV2
TGTGCCAGCAGTTCCGGGACAGGAATAACTCAGCCCCAGCATTTT
CASSSGTGITQPQHF
>-|TRBJ1-4|16|few|TRBV5-1
TGCGCCAGCATCGAAAAAGCGAAGGGGACTAATGAAAAACTGTTTTTT
CASIEKAKGTNEKLFF
>-|TRBJ2-3|15|many|TRBV13
TGTGCCAGCAGCCCCACAGAGTGGGGCACAGATACGCAGTATTTT
CASSPTEWGTDTQYF
>-|TRBJ2-7|15|many|TRBV14
TGTGCCAGCAGCCAAGGAAACAGGGATCTTCACGAGCAGTACTTC
CASSQGNRDLHEQYF
>TRBD1|TRBJ1-5|15|many|TRBV28
TGTGCCAGCAGCCCGGGACAGTTATTAAATCAGCCCCAGCATTTT
CASSPGQLLNQPQHF
>-|TRBJ1-5|12|many|TRBV29-1
TGCAGCGTTGAAGATGGGGATCAGCCCCAGCATTTT
CSVEDGDQPQHF
>TRBD2|TRBJ2-2|20|many|TRBV15
TGTGCCACCAGCAGAGATGAGGGACGACTAGCGGGGCCGAACACCGGGGAGCTGTTTTTT
CATSRDEGRLAGPNTGELFF
>-|TRBJ2-1|15|many|TRBV27
TGTGCCAGCAGTGTCGCAGGGGGGGAATACAATGAGCAGTTCTTC
CASSVAGGEYNEQFF
>-|TRBJ2-5|14|many|TRBV20-1
TGCAGTGCTAGTCTCTCCACAGGGTCGGAGACCCAGTACTTC
CSASLSTGSETQYF
>TRBD1|TRBJ1-1|13|-|TRBV29-1
TGCAGCGCCGGGACAGGGGTACGAACTGAAGCTTTCTTT
CSAGTGVRTEAFF
>-|TRBJ2-7|16|-|TRBV3-1
TGTGCCAGCAGCCAAGATGCCGGGACACCTTTGTACGAGCAGTACTTC
CASSQDAGTPLYEQYF
>-|TRBJ1-5|14|-|TRBV19
TGTGCCAGTAGTATAGATTACAGGAATCAGCCCCAGCATTTT
CASSIDYRNQPQHF
>-|TRBJ2-7|13|few|TRBV20-1
TGCAGTGCTAGTCGTACGCCTACCTACGAGCAGTACTTC
CSASRTPTYEQYF
>-|TRBJ2-2|17|many|TRBV28
TGTGCCAGCAGTTCCCCTAGGGGGGGGCTCTTGACCGGGGAGCTGTTTTTT
CASSSPRGGLLTGELFF
>TRBD1|TRBJ1-2|15|many|TRBV28
TGTGCCAGCAGTCATACGACAGGGGGGGTCTATGGCTACACCTTC
CASSHTTGGVYGYTF
>TRBD1|TRBJ2-3|16|many|TRBV7-3
TGTGCCAGCAGCTTAACCGGGGGACAGGGAACAGATACGCAGTATTTT
CASSLTGGQGTDTQYF